A selection of T cell receptor beta chains follows, all from one sample in a study of OX40 agonist ivuxolimab in advanced cancers. TCRdb's copy holds only in-frame clones and misses some; the assay was immunoSEQ multiplex PCR. The table records fewer than 75,000 clones, more than 70% of them present only once. The sequences come from CD4+ or CD8+ T cells sorted from blood, collected in a trial of the OX40 agonist ivuxolimab. These receptors were taken from an adult with an advanced solid tumor such as melanoma, head and neck, liver or kidney cancer. The CDR3 runs from the conserved cysteine through the conserved F or W. Each record gives: clone size, D gene, J gene, V gene, CDR3 protein, CDR3 DNA. D genes are given only for firm matches. Some rows have no size entry. The others give once, few or many, or a class for an expanded clone.

NA,TRBD1,TRBJ2-3,TRBV5-4,CASSRPQGQGDTDTQYF,TGTGCCAGCAGCCGCCCTCAAGGACAGGGGGACACAGATACGCAGTATTTT
NA,TRBD2,TRBJ2-7,TRBV25-1,CASRKGSGGKPYEQYF,TGTGCCAGCAGGAAGGGTAGCGGGGGTAAACCCTACGAGCAGTACTTC
many,NA,TRBJ1-1,TRBV5-4,CASIYGTEAFF,TGTGCCAGCATCTACGGTACTGAAGCTTTCTTT
NA,TRBD1,TRBJ1-4,TRBV9,CASSVGGGDSLFF,TGTGCCAGCAGCGTAGGAGGGGGGGACAGTCTGTTTTTT
NA,TRBD1,TRBJ2-5,TRBV5-1,CASSFQQGGIQYF,TGCGCCAGCAGCTTCCAACAGGGGGGTATCCAGTACTTC
NA,TRBD1,TRBJ2-5,TRBV5-1,CASSDGQGLSETQYF,TGCGCCAGCAGCGATGGACAGGGTCTTTCGGAGACCCAGTACTTC
NA,NA,TRBJ2-1,TRBV6-7,CASSFPIPGRQDNEQFF,TGTGCCAGCAGTTTCCCAATTCCGGGACGTCAAGACAATGAGCAGTTCTTC
NA,NA,TRBJ2-3,TRBV7-2,CASAPQRTDTQYF,TGTGCCAGCGCCCCCCAGCGGACAGATACGCAGTATTTT
NA,NA,TRBJ1-1,TRBV5-1,CASSLVPSNTEAFF,TGCGCCAGCAGCTTGGTTCCCAGTAACACTGAAGCTTTCTTT
NA,TRBD2,TRBJ2-3,TRBV7-2,CASSLLAVGTDTQYF,TGTGCCAGCAGCTTACTAGCGGTTGGCACAGATACGCAGTATTTT
NA,NA,TRBJ2-3,TRBV11-3,CASSPQKTDTQYF,TGTGCCAGCAGCCCCCAAAAAACAGATACGCAGTATTTT
few,NA,TRBJ2-3,TRBV7-3,CASSLGGGKTDTQYF,TGTGCCAGCAGCTTGGGGGGAGGAAAAACAGATACGCAGTATTTT
NA,TRBD1,TRBJ1-2,TRBV6-5,CAAVTGSYGYTF,TGTGCCGCCGTGACAGGGAGTTATGGCTACACCTTC
NA,TRBD2,TRBJ2-3,TRBV7-9,CATSPLAGGRGTDTQYF,TGTGCCACCAGTCCCCTAGCGGGGGGCCGGGGCACAGATACGCAGTATTTT
NA,NA,TRBJ2-5,TRBV7-6,CASSFVGGVKETQYF,TGTGCCAGCAGCTTTGTTGGAGGGGTAAAAGAGACCCAGTACTTC
NA,NA,TRBJ2-7,TRBV28,CASSPRHSGAYEQYF,TGTGCCAGCAGTCCTCGACACTCCGGGGCCTACGAGCAGTACTTC
NA,TRBD1,TRBJ2-3,TRBV6-5,CASIMDRGTDTQYF,TGTGCCAGCATCATGGACAGGGGTACAGATACGCAGTATTTT
NA,NA,TRBJ1-2,TRBV29-1,CSVEEGPSYGYTF,TGCAGCGTTGAAGAAGGGCCTTCCTATGGCTACACCTTC
NA,TRBD1,TRBJ2-2,TRBV2,CASSWTGAGELFF,TGTGCCAGCAGTTGGACAGGGGCCGGGGAGCTGTTTTTT
medium-sized,NA,TRBJ2-5,TRBV6-4,CASSALGGAGETQYF,TGTGCCAGCAGTGCCCTGGGGGGGGCAGGAGAGACCCAGTACTTC
NA,NA,TRBJ2-3,TRBV4-2,CASSQEAGPSDTQYF,TGTGCCAGCAGCCAAGAGGCGGGGCCCAGCGATACGCAGTATTTT
NA,NA,TRBJ2-5,TRBV2,CASSDPAARETQYF,TGTGCCAGCAGTGACCCAGCAGCAAGGGAGACCCAGTACTTC
NA,NA,TRBJ1-5,TRBV7-2,CASTWGTGNQPQHF,TGTGCCAGCACCTGGGGGACGGGCAATCAGCCCCAGCATTTT
once,NA,TRBJ1-3,TRBV2,CASSGGRQPGNTIYF,TGTGCCAGCAGTGGAGGCAGACAGCCGGGAAACACCATATATTTT
NA,NA,TRBJ2-3,TRBV28,CASSLLGNTQYF,TGTGCCAGCAGTCTCCTCGGAAATACGCAGTATTTT
NA,TRBD1,TRBJ1-3,TRBV18,CASSPGTGNTIYF,TGTGCCAGCTCACCTGGGACAGGGAACACCATATATTTT
NA,NA,TRBJ1-3,TRBV28,CASSSPSPFSGNTIYF,TGTGCCAGCAGTTCCCCGTCCCCCTTCTCTGGAAACACCATATATTTT
few,NA,TRBJ2-1,TRBV2,CASSNNEQFF,TGTGCCAGCAGTAACAATGAGCAGTTCTTC
NA,TRBD1,TRBJ1-4,TRBV9,CASSHRQGGQEKLFF,TGTGCCAGCAGCCACCGACAGGGGGGACAAGAAAAACTGTTTTTT
few,NA,TRBJ1-2,TRBV18,CASSPEQSPLLGGGYTF,TGTGCCAGCTCACCGGAACAATCCCCCCTTCTAGGAGGTGGCTACACCTTC
NA,NA,TRBJ2-3,TRBV5-1,CASSLGGRSTDTQYF,TGCGCCAGCAGCCTAGGGGGGCGGAGCACAGATACGCAGTATTTT
NA,NA,TRBJ2-1,TRBV21-1,CASSIRIRRTSGSNEQFF,TGTGCCAGCAGCATACGAATCCGTCGGACTAGCGGGAGTAATGAGCAGTTCTTC
NA,TRBD1,TRBJ1-5,TRBV19,CASSILIAGQGPWPQHF,TGTGCCAGTAGTATATTAATAGCGGGACAGGGTCCATGGCCCCAGCATTTT
NA,NA,TRBJ1-6,TRBV5-1,CASSLGAGTASPLHF,TGCGCCAGCAGCTTGGGGGCCGGGACGGCTTCACCCCTCCACTTT
NA,NA,TRBJ1-4,TRBV19,CASSLTGNEKLFF,TGTGCCAGTAGTTTGACAGGAAATGAAAAACTGTTTTTT
NA,TRBD1,TRBJ2-5,TRBV7-7,CASSLGQGARETQYF,TGTGCCAGCAGCTTAGGGCAGGGGGCTAGGGAGACCCAGTACTTC
few,TRBD1,TRBJ2-1,TRBV7-9,CASSSLQGGSYNEQFF,TGTGCCAGCAGCTCCCTACAGGGGGGCTCCTACAATGAGCAGTTCTTC
NA,NA,TRBJ2-5,TRBV9,CASSDRDPVQETQYF,TGTGCCAGCAGCGACCGGGACCCAGTACAAGAGACCCAGTACTTC
NA,NA,TRBJ2-7,TRBV19,CATMDTGGGYEQYF,TGTGCCACTATGGACACAGGAGGGGGATACGAGCAGTACTTC
NA,TRBD2,TRBJ2-1,TRBV4-1,CASSQDHLRGSSGRKNEQFF,TGCGCCAGCAGCCAAGATCACCTCCGTGGGTCTAGCGGGAGGAAGAATGAGCAGTTCTTC
NA,TRBD1,TRBJ1-3,TRBV2,CASGQGPSSGNTIYF,TGTGCCAGCGGACAGGGGCCGAGCTCTGGAAACACCATATATTTT
few,NA,TRBJ2-5,TRBV29-1,CSVDKQGGAGAQYF,TGCAGCGTCGACAAGCAGGGGGGCGCTGGGGCCCAGTACTTC
NA,NA,TRBJ1-1,TRBV28,CASSLRGSWAEAFF,TGTGCCAGCAGTTTAAGGGGCAGTTGGGCTGAAGCTTTCTTT
NA,NA,TRBJ1-2,TRBV10-3,CAISRPGAYGYTF,TGTGCCATCAGTCGTCCAGGCGCCTATGGCTACACCTTC
NA,TRBD1,TRBJ1-1,TRBV29-1,CSAGQGSNTEAFF,TGCAGCGCCGGACAGGGATCGAACACTGAAGCTTTCTTT
once,TRBD1,TRBJ2-5,TRBV5-4,CASSPRTGRREHQETQYF,TGTGCCAGCAGCCCTCGGACAGGGAGGCGGGAACACCAAGAGACCCAGTACTTC
NA,NA,TRBJ1-1,TRBV19,CASSTRLLGNTEAFF,TGTGCCAGTAGTACCCGGCTACTCGGCAACACTGAAGCTTTCTTT
once,NA,TRBJ1-5,TRBV25-1,CASSGSCFHSNQPQHF,TGTGCCAGCAGTGGGAGTTGCTTTCATAGCAATCAGCCCCAGCATTTT
NA,NA,TRBJ2-7,TRBV18,CASSPRLGDEQYF,TGTGCCAGCTCACCTCGGTTGGGTGACGAGCAGTACTTC
NA,NA,TRBJ1-5,TRBV6-1,CASSEGWDQPQHF,TGTGCCAGCAGTGAAGGTTGGGATCAGCCCCAGCATTTT
NA,NA,TRBJ2-7,TRBV7-9,CASSPDRSSYEQYF,TGTGCCAGCAGCCCGGACAGATCATCCTACGAGCAGTACTTC
once,TRBD2,TRBJ2-3,TRBV5-6,CASRERDPDTQYF,TGTGCCAGCAGAGAGCGGGACCCAGATACGCAGTATTTT
NA,NA,TRBJ2-1,TRBV10-3,CAISEGQGRHNEQFF,TGTGCCATCAGTGAAGGGCAGGGGCGTCACAATGAGCAGTTCTTC
NA,NA,TRBJ2-1,TRBV6-6,CASSRNGDIKENEQFF,TGTGCCAGCAGTAGGAATGGGGACATTAAAGAGAATGAGCAGTTCTTC
NA,NA,TRBJ1-3,TRBV6-5,CASSYSTTGVGNTIYF,TGTGCCAGCAGTTACTCTACTACAGGAGTTGGAAACACCATATATTTT
NA,NA,TRBJ2-7,TRBV7-2,CASSFDRDFTYEQYF,TGTGCCAGCAGCTTCGACCGGGACTTTACCTACGAGCAGTACTTC
NA,NA,TRBJ2-5,TRBV2,CASRPSEIQETQYF,TGTGCCAGCAGACCTAGCGAGATTCAAGAGACCCAGTACTTC
once,NA,TRBJ1-1,TRBV18,CASSPLSIQGYTEAFF,TGTGCCAGCTCACCCCTCTCAATACAGGGATATACTGAAGCTTTCTTT
NA,NA,TRBJ1-4,TRBV15,CATSRVWGLEDEKLFF,TGTGCCACCAGCAGAGTATGGGGGTTAGAGGATGAAAAACTGTTTTTT
NA,TRBD1,TRBJ1-5,TRBV27,CATGQGSNQPQHF,TGTGCCACCGGACAGGGGAGCAATCAGCCCCAGCATTTT